This TCR beta chain was captured by sequencing in a study of T cell repertoires in cytomegalovirus infection. Whole-study context: The public TCR beta signatures pointed to both CMV infection and matching HLA type.

Trimming removed 1 base at V and 6 bases at J, with 12 bases between. Germline V CDR1 and CDR2: MGHRA, YSYEKL. CDR3 size: 14 residues. TCRdb reprocessed the reads via MiXCR and lists one record per CDR3 protein. The table lists under 150,000 distinct CDR3 sequences, 20% to 30% of them singletons. This clonotype appeared a few times. Its antigen is not known. Study results and limitations: People with CMV and the relevant HLA were identified by cumulative public TCR beta family frequency. HLA-C-restricted CMV-specific TCR beta clonotypes were dominant in the ex vivo response.

The receptor was isolated from a human donor in good health (CMV status not recorded). Some clones in this sample may be carry-over from other donors' samples. Sequenced material: PBMCs, sequenced either directly or after in vitro stimulation (not recorded which). V and J are TRBV4-1 and TRBJ1-2; unclear D gene. DNA for the CDR3: TGCGCCAGCAGCCAAGTCGGAGTGATCGATGGCTACACCTTC. Amino acids: CASSQVGVIDGYTF.